This TCR beta chain was profiled in a study of blood T cell repertoires in COVID-19. Sequencing used immunoSEQ multiplex PCR; TCRdb keeps in-frame clones, though not all of them. The table has fewer than 200,000 clones, more than 75% seen once; the top ten hold approximately 15%. The CDR3 length is 13 residues. The V and J ends lost 5 bases and 7 bases, in that order; junction bases with no gene match: 6. Sequenced input: PBMCs or T cells enriched from blood (not recorded which). The source of this sequence is a woman aged 50 to 65 who had recovered from COVID-19. The J gene is TRBJ1-2, the V gene TRBV12-3 or TRBV12-4; 8 bases agree with TRBD1. Here the CDR3 reads CASSAQTGVGYTF. In nucleotides, the CDR3 is TGTGCCAGCAGTGCACAGACAGGGGTTGGCTACACCTTC.